These 28 T cell receptor beta chains came from one sample sequenced in a study of shared clonotypes between healthy human individuals. The repertoire was sequenced with immunoSEQ multiplex PCR; TCRdb's copy has only in-frame clones and lacks some. This sample has roughly 500,000 clones, with about 96% found just once. The sample consisted of naive CD4+ T cells sorted from blood. Noted subset: CD45RA+ positively selected. The receptors shown here come from a woman between 25 and 40 years old in good health.

This chain connects TRBV5-8 to TRBJ1-2; TRBD1 is a possible D gene (6 bases). V was trimmed by 0 bases and J by 4 bases, leaving 16 bases between them. CDR1 is SGHTS and CDR2 is YDEGEE in the germline V gene. The CDR3 totals 16 residues. The CDR3 is CASSLGWTVPPYGYTF. In nucleotides, the CDR3 is TGTGCCAGCAGCTTGGGATGGACAGTCCCACCCTATGGCTACACCTTC.

This clone was seen just once. This chain joins TRBV30 and TRBJ1-5, with D possibly TRBD1 on 5 matching bases. The germline CDR1 and CDR2 sequences are GTSNPN and SVGIG (reference sequence). Deletions cut 0 bases from V and 7 bases from J, with 19 bases between. This CDR3 comprises 16 residues. This CDR3 reads CAWSVPRGGPGQPQHF. In DNA form, the CDR3 reads TGTGCCTGGAGTGTACCGAGGGGCGGTCCAGGACAGCCCCAGCATTTT.

J is TRBJ2-7 and V is TRBV7-9; the match to TRBD1 covers 9 bases. After removal of 5 bases from V and 4 bases from J, the junction contained 15 bases not matched to a gene. The V gene's germline CDR1 is SEHNR and CDR2 FQNEAQ (reference sequence). This CDR3 contains 17 residues. In DNA form, the CDR3 reads TGTGCCAGCAGCCGATCCAAACCGGGACAGGGACCATACGAGCAGTACTTC. This encodes CASSRSKPGQGPYEQYF. Looking up the rest from reference TRBV7-9 and TRBJ2-7 gives the full variable domain: DTGVSQNPRHKITKRGQNVTFRCDPISEHNRLYWYRQTLGQGPEFLTYFQNEAQLEKSRLLSDRFSAERPKGSFSTLEIQRTEQGDSAMYLCASSRSKPGQGPYEQYFGPGTRLTVT.

The V call is TRBV5-1, the J call TRBJ2-1, with TRBD2 matching 8 bases. This CDR3 has 15 residues. The V gene end was trimmed by 5 bases and the J gene end by 3 bases; junction bases not matched to a gene: 7. CDR1 is SGHRS and CDR2 is YFSETQ in the germline V gene. CDR3: CASSVGSGDYNEQFF. CDR3 coding DNA: TGCGCCAGCAGTGTCGGTAGCGGGGACTACAATGAGCAGTTCTTC.

This clone was recorded once. The rearrangement joins TRBV10-3 to TRBJ2-2; 8 bases are a match to TRBD2. This CDR3 has 20 residues. The germline CDR1 and CDR2 sequences are ENHRY and SYGVKD. V shed 0 bases, J shed 3 bases, and the junction held 15 bases outside the gene matches. The CDR3 sequence: CAISESLGRGAGEHTGELFF. CDR3 nucleotides: TGTGCCATCAGTGAGTCGTTGGGACGAGGAGCGGGAGAGCACACCGGGGAGCTGTTTTTT.

V usage is TRBV19 and J usage is TRBJ2-1; 7 bases fit TRBD2. Germline V gene sequence: CDR1 LNHDA, CDR2 SQIVND (reference sequence). V was pared by 3 bases and J by 2 bases, with 4 bases of the junction left unmatched. The CDR3 loop spans 15 amino acids. CDR3 coding DNA: TGTGCCAGTAGTATGGGGAGCGGGACCTACAATGAGCAGTTCTTC. Its protein product is CASSMGSGTYNEQFF.

The V gene is TRBV28, the J gene TRBJ2-3; 10 bases agree with TRBD1. CDR3 length equals 14 residues. J was trimmed by 9 bases and V by 8 bases; bases with no gene match: 11. Germline assignment: CDR1 MDHEN and CDR2 SYDVKM. The CDR3 nucleotides read TGTGCCAGCCGCCTGACAGGGGGCGGCCAAACGCAGTATTTT. Protein sequence: CASRLTGGGQTQYF. Full variable domain (outside the CDR3, taken from reference TRBV28 and TRBJ2-3): DVKVTQSSRYLVKRTGEKVFLECVQDMDHENMFWYRQDPGLGLRLIYFSYDVKMKEKGDIPEGYSVSREKKERFSLILESASTNQTSMYLCASRLTGGGQTQYFGPGTRLTVL.

This rearrangement joins TRBV19 to TRBJ2-5, with D perhaps matching TRBD1 or TRBD2 (5 bases each). V lost 1 base and J 7 bases, leaving 19 bases between the germline ends. Germline CDR1 reads LNHDA; CDR2 reads SQIVND (reference sequence). The length of the CDR3 is 16 residues. The CDR3 DNA reads TGTGCCAGTAGTATAGCCGCCGGGACGTCCGTAGGGACCCAGTACTTC. This gives the protein CASSIAAGTSVGTQYF.

V usage is TRBV27 and J usage is TRBJ1-3; D is possibly TRBD1 (5 bases). The CDR3 has 18 amino acids. CDR1 and CDR2 (germline): MNHEY, SMNVEV (reference sequence). Deletions cut 6 bases from V and 1 base from J, with 22 bases between. Here the CDR3 reads CASRRGGLGADSGNTIYF. DNA for the CDR3: TGTGCCAGCAGGAGAGGTGGGCTAGGGGCCGATTCTGGAAACACCATATATTTT.

J is TRBJ1-1 and V is TRBV5-1, with TRBD1 as a possible D gene (5 bases). This CDR3 contains 13 residues. Germline V gene data show CDR1 as SGHRS and CDR2 as YFSETQ. The V gene lost 4 bases and the J gene lost 1 base, with 8 bases spanning the gap. DNA of the CDR3: TGCGCCAGCAGCCCGGGGGGGAACACTGAAGCTTTCTTT. Residues: CASSPGGNTEAFF. Complete variable domain (other parts from reference TRBV5-1 and TRBJ1-1): KAGVTQTPRYLIKTRGQQVTLSCSPISGHRSVSWYQQTPGQGLQFLFEYFSETQRNKGNFPGRFSGRQFSNSRSEMNVSTLELGDSALYLCASSPGGNTEAFFGQGTRLTVV.

The rearrangement links TRBV14 to TRBJ2-7, with TRBD2 identical over 8 bases. The CDR3 extends over 16 amino acids. The junction had 6 bases not matched to a gene; V was cut back by 0 bases and J by 2 bases. Germline CDR1 SGHDN, CDR2 FVKESK. The CDR3 is CASSQDPTSGTYEQYF. CDR3 nucleotide sequence: TGTGCCAGCAGCCAAGATCCTACTAGCGGCACCTACGAGCAGTACTTC.

This chain links TRBV28 with TRBJ2-1, with 10 positions matching TRBD2. This CDR3 contains 16 residues. J was trimmed by 7 bases and V by 2 bases; bases with no gene match: 8. CDR1 is MDHEN, CDR2 SYDVKM, per germline. The CDR3 loop reads CASSLGSGRAGNEQFF. In DNA, the CDR3 is TGTGCCAGCAGTTTAGGCAGCGGGAGGGCCGGTAATGAGCAGTTCTTC.

This rearrangement joins TRBV5-1 to TRBJ2-3; D possibly corresponds to TRBD1 (5 bases). There are 16 residues in the CDR3. Trimming shortened V by 3 bases and J by 2 bases, and 16 bases separated the two germline ends. Germline values: CDR1 SGHRS, CDR2 YFSETQ. The CDR3 protein is CASSWGVTVNTDTQYF. The CDR3 bases are TGCGCCAGCAGCTGGGGCGTTACTGTGAACACAGATACGCAGTATTTT.

CDR3 region: CASSRQGANEKLFF. The CDR3 DNA follows: TGTGCCAGCAGCCGACAGGGGGCTAATGAAAAACTGTTTTTT. The gene calls are TRBV5-4 and TRBJ1-4, with 9 bases matching TRBD1. With 4 bases clipped from V and 3 bases from J, the junction kept 1 base outside the gene matches. The CDR3 is 14 residues long. Per germline, CDR1 SGHNT and CDR2 YYREEE (reference sequence).

The J gene is TRBJ2-7, the V gene TRBV5-1, with D tentatively TRBD1 (6 bases). Trimming left V 4 bases short and J 2 bases short, with 13 bases between. This CDR3 is 14 amino acids long. Germline V gene sequence: CDR1 SGHRS, CDR2 YFSETQ. The chain's CDR3 is CASSLYQGTYEQYF. In DNA, the CDR3 is TGCGCCAGCAGCCTGTACCAGGGGACCTACGAGCAGTACTTC.

The chain links TRBV18 to TRBJ1-2, with D possibly TRBD1 on 5 matching bases. The CDR3 is 14 amino acids. The V gene's germline CDR1 is KGHSH and CDR2 LQKENI. Deletions cut 2 bases from V and 4 bases from J, with 11 bases between. The CDR3 reads CASSPGQGVYGYTF. As DNA, the CDR3 is TGTGCCAGCTCACCAGGGCAGGGCGTCTATGGCTACACCTTC.

The chain has TRBV7-9 and TRBJ2-2, with 7 bases fitting TRBD1. V shed 5 bases, J shed 5 bases, and the junction held 2 bases outside the gene matches. The V gene's germline CDR1 is SEHNR and CDR2 FQNEAQ (reference sequence). CDR3 size: 13 residues. The CDR3: CASSPQGTGELFF. The CDR3 region has the DNA TGTGCCAGCAGCCCACAGGGGACCGGGGAGCTGTTTTTT.

V and J are TRBV5-3 and TRBJ1-1; 7 bases are a match to TRBD1. TRBV5-3 is designated an ORF whose function remains uncertain. The V and J ends lost 4 bases and 1 base, in that order; junction bases with no gene match: 7. This CDR3 spans 15 amino acids. The CDR3 DNA reads TGTGCCAGAAGCCCTAGGACAGGCCGGAACACTGAAGCTTTCTTT. Protein sequence: CARSPRTGRNTEAFF.

The CDR3 is CASRPGRAGANVLTF. The CDR3 DNA reads as TGTGCCAGCAGGCCCGGGCGGGCTGGGGCCAACGTCCTGACTTTC. This chain links TRBV6-1 with TRBJ2-6; possibly TRBD2 for D (5 bases). The CDR3 is 15 residues long. V was cut by 6 bases and J by 2 bases, with 11 bases left in between. Germline CDR1 and CDR2: MNHNS and SASEGT.

Worth noting for this clone: Other DNA sequences of this sample code for an identical CDR3. The gene calls are TRBV27 and TRBJ1-5, with unresolved D. V was clipped by 2 bases and J by 4 bases, with 6 bases between them. Germline V gene sequence: CDR1 MNHEY, CDR2 SMNVEV (reference sequence). The CDR3 has 13 amino acids. CDR3 region: CASSLKGNQPQHF. The CDR3 nucleotides are TGTGCCAGCAGTTTAAAGGGAAATCAGCCCCAGCATTTT.

The rearrangement uses TRBV28 and TRBJ2-5; D remains unclear. The CDR3 has 15 amino acids. The germline V gene has CDR1 MDHEN and CDR2 SYDVKM. V was clipped by 3 bases and J by 2 bases, with 13 bases between them. CDR3 sequence: CASSFVGPKQETQYF. CDR3 bases: TGTGCCAGCAGTTTCGTAGGACCCAAACAAGAGACCCAGTACTTC.

V gene TRBV7-6 combines with J gene TRBJ1-3; TRBD1 matches at 10 bases. This CDR3 is 15 amino acids long. Looked up from germline, CDR1 is SGHVS and CDR2 is FNYEAQ. The junction had 5 bases not matched to a gene; V was cut back by 5 bases and J by 4 bases. The CDR3 DNA is TGTGCCAGCAGCATTGGGACAGGGGACGGAAACACCATATATTTT. It yields the protein CASSIGTGDGNTIYF. The full variable domain, in which reference TRBV7-6 and TRBJ1-3 provide the parts outside the CDR3, is GAGVSQSPRYKVTKRGQDVALRCDPISGHVSLYWYRQALGQGPEFLTYFNYEAQQDKSGLPNDRFSAERPEGSISTLTIQRTEQRDSAMYRCASSIGTGDGNTIYFGEGSWLTVV.

This clone was observed once. The chain couples TRBV28 to TRBJ1-4; no clear D. V lost 6 bases and J lost 0, with 11 bases in between. Germline assignment: CDR1 MDHEN and CDR2 SYDVKM. This CDR3 contains 15 residues. The CDR3 spells CASSSPVATNEKLFF. The CDR3 region has the DNA TGTGCCAGCAGCTCCCCCGTTGCAACTAATGAAAAACTGTTTTTT.

This chain links TRBV2 with TRBJ2-3; D ambiguous. V lost 3 bases, J lost 4 bases, and 14 bases lay in between. There are 15 residues in the CDR3. Germline lookup yields CDR1 SNHLY and CDR2 FYNNEI. The CDR3 bases are TGTGCCAGCAGTGATATCCCCTTTATGGCAGATACGCAGTATTTT. It yields the protein CASSDIPFMADTQYF.

The V call is TRBV2, the J call TRBJ1-1, with D perhaps matching TRBD1 (6 bases). Germline-derived CDR1 and CDR2 are SNHLY and FYNNEI. Trimming removed 6 bases at V and 5 bases at J, with 16 bases between. This CDR3 spans 14 amino acids. For the CDR3, the DNA is TGTGCCAGCAGGGTACAGGGAGTGGCGACTGAAGCTTTCTTT. Its protein product is CASRVQGVATEAFF.

There are a few counts of this clone. Other DNA sequences in this specimen translate into the identical CDR3. This sequence joins TRBV5-1 and TRBJ2-2; no clear D. From germline, CDR1 is SGHRS and CDR2 YFSETQ. The CDR3 is 12 residues long. Trimming took off 0 bases at V and 6 bases at J, with 3 bases between the two ends. CDR3 loop: CASSLGPGELFF. DNA for the CDR3: TGCGCCAGCAGCTTGGGACCCGGGGAGCTGTTTTTT.

The count of this clone is one. The rearrangement links TRBV7-6 to TRBJ1-2, with TRBD1 matching over 7 bases. J lost 4 bases, V lost 1 base, and 6 bases had no gene match. The CDR3 covers 15 residues. The V gene's germline CDR1 is SGHVS and CDR2 FNYEAQ. The CDR3, as DNA: TGTGCCAGCAGCTTAGTGGCGGGACAGATCTATGGCTACACCTTC. Encoded protein: CASSLVAGQIYGYTF.

The rearrangement joins TRBV18 to TRBJ2-7, with 7 bases fitting TRBD2. V lost 4 bases to trimming and J lost 3 bases; unmatched junction nucleotides: 12. The CDR3 is made up of 16 amino acids. Germline CDR1 KGHSH, CDR2 LQKENI. The CDR3 reads CASSLAGAEPGYEQYF. In DNA form, the CDR3 reads TGTGCCAGCTCACTTGCGGGAGCGGAGCCAGGCTACGAGCAGTACTTC.